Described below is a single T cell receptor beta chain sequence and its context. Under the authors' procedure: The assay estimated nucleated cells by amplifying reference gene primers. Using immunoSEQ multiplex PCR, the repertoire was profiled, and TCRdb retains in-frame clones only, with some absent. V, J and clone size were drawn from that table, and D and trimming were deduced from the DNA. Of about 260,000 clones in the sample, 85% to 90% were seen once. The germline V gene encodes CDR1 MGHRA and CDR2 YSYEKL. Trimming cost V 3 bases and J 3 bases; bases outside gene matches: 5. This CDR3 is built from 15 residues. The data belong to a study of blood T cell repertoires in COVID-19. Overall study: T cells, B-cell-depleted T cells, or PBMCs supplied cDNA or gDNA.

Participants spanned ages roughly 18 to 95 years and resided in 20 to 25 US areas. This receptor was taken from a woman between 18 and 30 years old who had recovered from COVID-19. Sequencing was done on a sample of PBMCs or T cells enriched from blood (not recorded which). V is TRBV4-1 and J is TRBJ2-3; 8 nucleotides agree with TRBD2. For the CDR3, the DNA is TGCGCCAGCAGCCAGGGACTAGTAAGGACAGATACGCAGTATTTT. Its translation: CASSQGLVRTDTQYF.